A single sample is the source of the 13 T cell receptor beta chains below, sequenced in a study of T cell responses to AZD1222 COVID-19 vaccine. The table came from immunoSEQ multiplex PCR; TCRdb's copy has only in-frame clones and leaves some out. The data contain approximately 90,000 clones, 88% of them singletons. Sequencing used peripheral blood, obtained on day 0 of AZD1222 vaccination. These TCRs come from an adult in good health.

V gene TRBV4-1 combines with J gene TRBJ2-7; TRBD1 is a possible D gene (7 bases). Trimming cost V 0 bases and J 0 bases, with 12 bases left between them. CDR1 is MGHRA and CDR2 is YSYEKL in the germline V gene. The CDR3 is 16 amino acids. The CDR3 sequence is CASSQEEGAVSYEQYF. The CDR3 DNA follows: TGCGCCAGCAGCCAAGAGGAGGGGGCCGTCTCCTACGAGCAGTACTTC.

The rearrangement uses TRBV5-1 and TRBJ2-3; no reliable D call. Germline V gives CDR1 SGHRS, CDR2 YFSETQ. CDR3 length: 12 residues. V was clipped by 4 bases and J by 1 base, with 4 bases between them. CDR3 sequence (DNA): TGCGCCAGCAGCGGCGGCACAGATACGCAGTATTTT. Protein product: CASSGGTDTQYF.

V gene TRBV5-1 combines with J gene TRBJ1-3, with TRBD1 as a possible D gene (5 bases). Germline CDR1 is SGHRS and CDR2 is YFSETQ. The CDR3 has 15 residues. Trimming left V 2 bases short and J 4 bases short, with 13 bases between. As DNA, the CDR3 is TGCGCCAGCAGCTTTGGACATACGTACGGAAACACCATATATTTT. Its translation is CASSFGHTYGNTIYF.

CDR3 in amino acids: CAWSDYQDQPQHF. CDR3 DNA: TGTGCCTGGAGTGATTATCAGGATCAGCCCCAGCATTTT. The chain recombines TRBV30 with TRBJ1-5, with unresolved D. This CDR3 is 13 amino acids long. Trimming removed 1 base from V and 5 bases from J, with 9 bases in between. Germline CDR1 and CDR2: GTSNPN and SVGIG (reference sequence).

The chain recombines TRBV14 with TRBJ1-5; D unclear. The CDR3 contains 14 residues. CDR1 is SGHDN, CDR2 FVKESK, per germline. V dropped 2 bases and J dropped 6 bases, with 11 bases sitting between them. In DNA form, the CDR3 reads TGTGCCAGCAGCCAAACGGGAACGGGTCAGCCCCAGCATTTT. Its protein is CASSQTGTGQPQHF.

The V call is TRBV4-1, the J call TRBJ2-4, with 11 nucleotides matching TRBD2. Trimming removed 0 bases from V and 0 bases from J; junction bases left unmatched: 10. Germline lookup yields CDR1 MGHRA and CDR2 YSYEKL. The CDR3 loop spans 20 amino acids. The DNA of the CDR3 is TGCGCCAGCAGCCAAGATGGAGCCGCAGGACTAGCGGGAGCCAAAAACATTCAGTACTTC. Residues: CASSQDGAAGLAGAKNIQYF.

This CDR3 is CASSPGTTRTDTQYF. Here the CDR3 DNA reads TGTGCCAGCAGTCCTGGGACTACCCGCACAGATACGCAGTATTTT. The V call is TRBV27, the J call TRBJ2-3; 7 bases align to TRBD2. The CDR3 sequence is 15 residues long. J lost 1 base, V lost 5 bases, and 6 bases had no gene match. Germline CDR1 and CDR2: MNHEY and SMNVEV (reference sequence).

V gene TRBV18 combines with J gene TRBJ2-7; D possibly corresponds to TRBD1 (6 bases). The germline gives CDR1 KGHSH, CDR2 LQKENI. Deletions cut 4 bases from V and 4 bases from J, with 11 bases between. This CDR3 is 13 amino acids long. The CDR3: CASSLTRGYEQYF. The CDR3 DNA is TGTGCCAGCTCACTCACGAGGGGGTACGAGCAGTACTTC. Looking up the rest from reference TRBV18 and TRBJ2-7 gives the full variable domain: NAGVMQNPRHLVRRRGQEARLRCSPMKGHSHVYWYRQLPEEGLKFMVYLQKENIIDESGMPKERFSAEFPKEGPSILRIQQVVRGDSAAYFCASSLTRGYEQYFGPGTRLTVT.

This chain links TRBV5-4 with TRBJ2-1, with a tentative D call TRBD1 (6 bases). V was shortened by 9 bases and J by 7 bases, with 14 bases between the two germline ends. The CDR3 spans 12 residues. Germline CDR1 and CDR2: SGHNT and YYREEE (reference sequence). In DNA, the CDR3 is TGTGCCACAACCGGGACATATAATGAGCAGTTCTTC. Translated: CATTGTYNEQFF. Filled out from reference TRBV5-4 and TRBJ2-1, the complete variable domain reads ETGVTQSPTHLIKTRGQQVTLRCSSQSGHNTVSWYQQALGQGPQFIFQYYREEENGRGNFPPRFSGLQFPNYSSELNVNALELDDSALYLCATTGTYNEQFFGPGTRLTVL.

CDR3 in amino acids: CASSVGANEQFF. In DNA form, the CDR3 reads TGTGCCAGCAGCGTAGGGGCCAATGAGCAGTTCTTC. The chain combines TRBV9 with TRBJ2-1; no definite D call. The germline V gene encodes CDR1 SGDLS and CDR2 YYNGEE. This CDR3 is built from 12 residues. Trimming cost V 0 bases and J 6 bases, with 4 bases left between them.

V is TRBV5-1 and J is TRBJ2-5; D unresolved. The V gene's germline CDR1 is SGHRS and CDR2 YFSETQ. The CDR3 extends over 15 amino acids. Trimming took off 2 bases at V and 7 bases at J, with 18 bases between the two ends. The CDR3 region is CASSFGDGSPGTQYF. The CDR3 DNA reads TGCGCCAGCAGCTTTGGTGACGGAAGTCCGGGGACCCAGTACTTC. Full variable domain (missing parts from reference TRBV5-1 and TRBJ2-5): KAGVTQTPRYLIKTRGQQVTLSCSPISGHRSVSWYQQTPGQGLQFLFEYFSETQRNKGNFPGRFSGRQFSNSRSEMNVSTLELGDSALYLCASSFGDGSPGTQYFGPGTRLLVL.

This chain joins TRBV9 and TRBJ1-1; TRBD1 aligns across 8 bases. This CDR3 spans 14 amino acids. CDR1 and CDR2 (germline): SGDLS, YYNGEE. The V and J ends lost 2 bases and 4 bases, in that order; junction bases with no gene match: 4. The CDR3 sequence is CASSVQGAFTEAFF. Here the CDR3 DNA reads TGTGCCAGCAGCGTGCAGGGGGCCTTCACTGAAGCTTTCTTT.

The chain links TRBV5-4 to TRBJ2-1, with 8 bases aligning to TRBD1. CDR3 size: 15 residues. The germline V gene encodes CDR1 SGHNT and CDR2 YYREEE (reference sequence). Trimming at V came to 0 bases and at J to 6 bases, leaving 5 bases not matched to a gene. CDR3 sequence: CASSLGNRGSNEQFF. The CDR3 coding sequence is TGTGCCAGCAGCTTGGGGAACAGGGGGTCCAATGAGCAGTTCTTC.